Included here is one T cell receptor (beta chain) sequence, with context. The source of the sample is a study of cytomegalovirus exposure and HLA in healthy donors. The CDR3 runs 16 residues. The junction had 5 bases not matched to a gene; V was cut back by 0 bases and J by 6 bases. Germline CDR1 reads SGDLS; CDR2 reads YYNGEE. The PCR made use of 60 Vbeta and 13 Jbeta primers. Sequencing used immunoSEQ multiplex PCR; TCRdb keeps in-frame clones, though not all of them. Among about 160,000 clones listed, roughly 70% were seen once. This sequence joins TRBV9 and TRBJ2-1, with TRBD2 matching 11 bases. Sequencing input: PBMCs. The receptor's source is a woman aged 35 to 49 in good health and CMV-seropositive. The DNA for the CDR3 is TGTGCCAGCAGCGTAGCTGCCACTAGCGGGGGCAATGAGCAGTTCTTC. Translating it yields CASSVAATSGGNEQFF.